This record looks at one T cell receptor (beta chain) sequence and its context. Its antigen is undetermined. Trimming pared 4 bases from V and 6 bases from J, leaving 13 bases between. CDR3 length: 13 residues. CDR1 is LNHDA and CDR2 is SQIVND in the germline V gene (reference sequence). Donors each had at least one pre-ART PBMC sample and at least two post-ART ones. The sample comes from a study of long-term antiretroviral therapy in people with HIV. Study-wide results and caveats: HIV repertoires spanned tighter CDR3 length ranges than controls did.

Survey-level immunoSEQ v3.0 assays were run. Assay used: immunoSEQ multiplex PCR; TCRdb lists only in-frame clones, some missing. The table has around 15,000 clones, 77% seen once; the top ten hold 20% to 25%. This rearrangement joins TRBV19 to TRBJ2-7; a weak D match, TRBD2 (6 bases). The origin of this receptor is a man aged 35 to 55 with HIV. The sample in question was unsorted PBMCs, obtained 2.1 years after starting antiretroviral therapy. The CDR3 DNA reads as TGTGCCAGTAGTAGCCGGGGGTTTGGCGAGCAGTACTTC. Translation gives CASSSRGFGEQYF. The whole variable domain, filled in from reference TRBV19 and TRBJ2-7, reads DGGITQSPKYLFRKEGQNVTLSCEQNLNHDAMYWYRQDPGQGLRLIYYSQIVNDFQKGDIAEGYSVSREKKESFPLTVTSAQKNPTAFYLCASSSRGFGEQYFGPGTRLTVT.